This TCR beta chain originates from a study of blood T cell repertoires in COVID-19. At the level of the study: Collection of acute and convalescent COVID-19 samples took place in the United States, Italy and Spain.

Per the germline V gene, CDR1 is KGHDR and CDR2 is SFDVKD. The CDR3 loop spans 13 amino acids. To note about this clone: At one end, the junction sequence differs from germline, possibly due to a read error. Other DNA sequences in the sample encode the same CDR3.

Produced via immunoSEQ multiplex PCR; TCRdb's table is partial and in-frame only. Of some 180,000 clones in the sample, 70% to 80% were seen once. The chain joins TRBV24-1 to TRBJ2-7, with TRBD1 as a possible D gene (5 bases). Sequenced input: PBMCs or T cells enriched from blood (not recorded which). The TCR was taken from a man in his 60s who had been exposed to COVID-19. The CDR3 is CATSDWGQGEQYF. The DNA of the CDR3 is TGTGCCACTAGTGATTGGGGCCAGGGCGAGCAGTACTTC.